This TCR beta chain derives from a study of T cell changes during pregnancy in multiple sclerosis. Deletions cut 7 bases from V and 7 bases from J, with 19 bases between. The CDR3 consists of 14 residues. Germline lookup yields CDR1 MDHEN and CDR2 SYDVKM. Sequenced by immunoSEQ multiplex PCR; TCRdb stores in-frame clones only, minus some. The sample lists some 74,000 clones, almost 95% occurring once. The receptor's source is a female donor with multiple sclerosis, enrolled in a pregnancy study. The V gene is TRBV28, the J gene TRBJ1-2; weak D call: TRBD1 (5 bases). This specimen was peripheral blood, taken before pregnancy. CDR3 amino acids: CASTLSGRGSGYTF. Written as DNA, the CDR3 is TGTGCCAGCACCCTTTCAGGGAGGGGTAGTGGCTACACCTTC.